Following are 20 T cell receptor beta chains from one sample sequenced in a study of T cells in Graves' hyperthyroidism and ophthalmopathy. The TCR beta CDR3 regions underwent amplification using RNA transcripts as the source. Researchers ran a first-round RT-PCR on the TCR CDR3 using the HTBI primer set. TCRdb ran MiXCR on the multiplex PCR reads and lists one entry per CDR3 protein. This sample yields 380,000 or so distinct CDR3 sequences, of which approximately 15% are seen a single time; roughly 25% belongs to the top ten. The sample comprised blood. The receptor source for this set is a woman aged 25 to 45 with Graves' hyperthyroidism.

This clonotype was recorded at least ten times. The CDR3 protein is CASSLAPSFAGGLEQYF. The CDR3 nucleotides read TGTGCCAGCAGCTTAGCCCCCTCCTTCGCGGGAGGGCTCGAGCAGTACTTC. The rearrangement joins TRBV11-1 to TRBJ2-7; TRBD2 aligns across 9 bases. This CDR3 contains 17 residues. V lost 0 bases to trimming and J lost 6 bases; unmatched junction nucleotides: 12. Germline loops: CDR1 SGHAT, CDR2 FQDESV (reference sequence).

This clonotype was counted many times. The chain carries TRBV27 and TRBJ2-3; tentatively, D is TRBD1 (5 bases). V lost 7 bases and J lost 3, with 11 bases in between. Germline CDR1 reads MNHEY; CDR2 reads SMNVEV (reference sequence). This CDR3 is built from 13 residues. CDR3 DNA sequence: TGTGCCAGCAAAAAACAGGAGACAGATACGCAGTATTTT. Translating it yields CASKKQETDTQYF.

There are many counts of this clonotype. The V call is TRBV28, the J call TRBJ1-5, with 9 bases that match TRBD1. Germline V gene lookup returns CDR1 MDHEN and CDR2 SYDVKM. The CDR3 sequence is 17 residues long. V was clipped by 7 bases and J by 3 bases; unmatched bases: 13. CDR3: CASNRRPGQGNNQPQHF. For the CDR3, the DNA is TGTGCCAGCAATCGCCGTCCGGGACAGGGAAACAATCAGCCCCAGCATTTT.

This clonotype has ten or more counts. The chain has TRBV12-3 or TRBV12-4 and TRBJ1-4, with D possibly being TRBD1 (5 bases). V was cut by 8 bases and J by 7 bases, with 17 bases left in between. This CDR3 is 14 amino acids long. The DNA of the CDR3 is TGTGCCAGCTCCCCCCAGGGTGAAGGTGAAAAACTGTTTTTT. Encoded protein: CASSPQGEGEKLFF.

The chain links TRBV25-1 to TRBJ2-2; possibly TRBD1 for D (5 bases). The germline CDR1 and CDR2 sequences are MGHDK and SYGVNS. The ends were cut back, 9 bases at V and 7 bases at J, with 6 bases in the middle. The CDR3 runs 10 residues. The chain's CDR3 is CASGHGELFF. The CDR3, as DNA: TGTGCCAGTGGACACGGGGAGCTGTTTTTT.

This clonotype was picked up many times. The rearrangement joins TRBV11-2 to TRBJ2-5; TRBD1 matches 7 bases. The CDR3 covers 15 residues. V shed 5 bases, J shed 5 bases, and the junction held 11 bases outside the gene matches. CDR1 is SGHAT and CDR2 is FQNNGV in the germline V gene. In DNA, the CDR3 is TGTGCCAGCAGCCCAGGAGACAGGGCGAGGGAGACCCAGTACTTC. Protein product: CASSPGDRARETQYF.

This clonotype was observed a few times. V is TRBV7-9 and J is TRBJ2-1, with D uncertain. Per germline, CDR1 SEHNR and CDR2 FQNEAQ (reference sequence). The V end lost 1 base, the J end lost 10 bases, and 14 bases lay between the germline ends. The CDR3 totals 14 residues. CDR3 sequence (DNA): TGTGCCAGCAGCTTAGAGAGATCCGGCGAGGAGCAGTTCTTC. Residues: CASSLERSGEEQFF. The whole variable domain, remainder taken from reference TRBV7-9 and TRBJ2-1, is DTGVSQNPRHKITKRGQNVTFRCDPISEHNRLYWYRQTLGQGPEFLTYFQNEAQLEKSRLLSDRFSAERPKGSFSTLEIQRTEQGDSAMYLCASSLERSGEEQFFGPGTRLTVL.

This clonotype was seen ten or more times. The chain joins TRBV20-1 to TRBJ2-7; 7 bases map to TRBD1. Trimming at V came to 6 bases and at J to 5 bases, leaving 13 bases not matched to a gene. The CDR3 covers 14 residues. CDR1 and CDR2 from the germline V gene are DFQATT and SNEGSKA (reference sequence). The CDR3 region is CSAVPTLGTDEQYF. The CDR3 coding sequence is TGCAGTGCCGTCCCGACGTTGGGGACAGACGAGCAGTACTTC.

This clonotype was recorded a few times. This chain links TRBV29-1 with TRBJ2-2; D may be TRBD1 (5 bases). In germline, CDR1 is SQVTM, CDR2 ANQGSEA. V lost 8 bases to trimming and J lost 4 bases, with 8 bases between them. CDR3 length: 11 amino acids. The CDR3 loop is CSFQGTGELFF. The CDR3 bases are TGCAGCTTCCAGGGCACCGGGGAGCTGTTTTTT.

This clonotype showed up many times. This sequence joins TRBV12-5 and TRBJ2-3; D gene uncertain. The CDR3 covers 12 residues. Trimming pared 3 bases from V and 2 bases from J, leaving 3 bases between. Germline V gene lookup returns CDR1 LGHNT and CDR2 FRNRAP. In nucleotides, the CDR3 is TGTGCTAGTGGTTTCAACACAGATACGCAGTATTTT. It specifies CASGFNTDTQYF.

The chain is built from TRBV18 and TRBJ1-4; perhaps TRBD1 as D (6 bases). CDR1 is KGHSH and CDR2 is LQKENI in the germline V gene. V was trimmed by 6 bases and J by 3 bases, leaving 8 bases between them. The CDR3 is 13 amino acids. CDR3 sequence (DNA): TGTGCCAGCTCCAGGGGACCTAATGAAAAACTGTTTTTT. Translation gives CASSRGPNEKLFF.

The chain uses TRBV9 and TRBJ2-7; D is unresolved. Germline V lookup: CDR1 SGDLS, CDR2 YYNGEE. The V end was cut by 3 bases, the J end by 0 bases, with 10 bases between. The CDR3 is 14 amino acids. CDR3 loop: CASSAAWGSYEQYF. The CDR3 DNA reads TGTGCCAGCAGCGCGGCCTGGGGCTCCTACGAGCAGTACTTC.

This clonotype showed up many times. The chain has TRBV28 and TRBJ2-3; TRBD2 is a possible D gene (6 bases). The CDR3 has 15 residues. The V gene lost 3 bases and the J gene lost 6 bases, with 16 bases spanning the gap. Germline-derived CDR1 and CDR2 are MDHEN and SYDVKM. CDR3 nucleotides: TGTGCCAGCAGTTTCGAAGGGACTTCCACGGATACGCAGTATTTT. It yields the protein CASSFEGTSTDTQYF.

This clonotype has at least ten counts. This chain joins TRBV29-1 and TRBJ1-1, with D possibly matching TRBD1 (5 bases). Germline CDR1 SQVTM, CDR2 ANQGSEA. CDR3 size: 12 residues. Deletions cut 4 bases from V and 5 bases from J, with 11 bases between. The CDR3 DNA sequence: TGCAGCGTTGGGGGGATCGGAACTGAAGCTTTCTTT. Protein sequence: CSVGGIGTEAFF.

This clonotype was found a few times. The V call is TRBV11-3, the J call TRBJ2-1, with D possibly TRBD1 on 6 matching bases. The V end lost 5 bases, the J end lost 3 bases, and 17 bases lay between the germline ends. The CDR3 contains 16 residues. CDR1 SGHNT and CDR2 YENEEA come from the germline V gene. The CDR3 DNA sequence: TGTGCCAGCAGCACCGGGACAACCAATTTCTACAATGAGCAGTTCTTC. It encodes CASSTGTTNFYNEQFF.

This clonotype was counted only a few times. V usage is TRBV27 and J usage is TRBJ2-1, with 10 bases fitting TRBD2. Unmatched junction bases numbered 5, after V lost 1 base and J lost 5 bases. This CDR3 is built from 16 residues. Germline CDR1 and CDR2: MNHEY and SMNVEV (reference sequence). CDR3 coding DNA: TGTGCCAGCAGTTTATTGGGGACTAGCGAGAACAATGAGCAGTTCTTC. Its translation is CASSLLGTSENNEQFF.

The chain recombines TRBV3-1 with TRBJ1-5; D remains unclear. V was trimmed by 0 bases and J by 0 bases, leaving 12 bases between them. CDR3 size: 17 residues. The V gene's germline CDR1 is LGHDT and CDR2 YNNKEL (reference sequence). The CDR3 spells CASSQEGGRNSNQPQHF. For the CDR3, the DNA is TGTGCCAGCAGCCAAGAAGGAGGCAGAAATAGCAATCAGCCCCAGCATTTT.

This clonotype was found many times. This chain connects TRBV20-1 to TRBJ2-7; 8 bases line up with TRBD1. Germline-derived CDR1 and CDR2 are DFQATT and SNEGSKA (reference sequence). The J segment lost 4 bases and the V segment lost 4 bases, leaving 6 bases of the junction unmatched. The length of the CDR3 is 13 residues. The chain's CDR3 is CSATIRTGYEQYF. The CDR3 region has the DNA TGCAGTGCTACTATTCGGACAGGGTACGAGCAGTACTTC.

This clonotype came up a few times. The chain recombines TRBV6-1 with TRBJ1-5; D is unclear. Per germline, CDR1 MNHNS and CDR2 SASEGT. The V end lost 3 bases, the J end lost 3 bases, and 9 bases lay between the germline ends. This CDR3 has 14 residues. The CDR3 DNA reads TGTGCCAGCAGTGATCGAACCCACAATCAGCCCCAGCATTTT. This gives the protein CASSDRTHNQPQHF.

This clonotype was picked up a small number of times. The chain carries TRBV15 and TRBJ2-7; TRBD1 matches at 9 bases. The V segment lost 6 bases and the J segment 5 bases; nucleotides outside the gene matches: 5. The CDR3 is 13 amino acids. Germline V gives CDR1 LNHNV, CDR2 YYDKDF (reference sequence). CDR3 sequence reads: CATRGQGLNEQYF. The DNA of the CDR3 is TGTGCCACCAGGGGACAGGGTCTCAACGAGCAGTACTTC.